The 22 T cell receptor beta chains reported below all come from one sample, sequenced in a study of CD8+ T cells in alopecia areata. After isolation, RNA underwent reverse transcription to generate cDNA as the sequencing template. Sequenced by immunoSEQ multiplex PCR; TCRdb stores in-frame clones only, minus some. Here the sample spans tens of thousands of clones, approximately 60% being singletons. Source: CD8+ T cells sorted from blood, taken at week 0. Receptors were obtained from a human donor with alopecia areata.

The rearrangement uses TRBV7-3 and TRBJ2-7; either TRBD1 or TRBD2 may supply D (5 bases each). The CDR3 is 15 residues long. V lost 0 bases and J 6 bases, leaving 15 bases between the germline ends. Per the germline V gene, CDR1 is SGHTA and CDR2 is FQGTGA. This CDR3 reads CASSLTPGTDPEQYF. In nucleotides, the CDR3 is TGTGCCAGCAGCTTAACGCCGGGGACCGACCCCGAGCAGTACTTC.

The chain uses TRBV27 and TRBJ2-7; either TRBD1 or TRBD2 may supply D (5 bases each). V was shortened by 8 bases and J by 2 bases, with 7 bases between the two germline ends. This CDR3 comprises 11 residues. In germline, CDR1 is MNHEY, CDR2 SMNVEV (reference sequence). The CDR3 nucleotides read TGTGCCAGCGGGGGAGCCTACGAGCAGTACTTC. This gives the protein CASGGAYEQYF.

The chain couples TRBV9 to TRBJ2-7; 7 bases are a match to TRBD1. V dropped 3 bases and J dropped 0; count of bases not matched to a gene: 6. Per germline, CDR1 SGDLS and CDR2 YYNGEE. The CDR3 length is 15 residues. The CDR3 coding sequence is TGTGCCAGCAGCGACCCGGGACAGATCTCCTACGAGCAGTACTTC. Its protein is CASSDPGQISYEQYF.

This clone is a singleton in its sample. The chain carries TRBV29-1 and TRBJ1-2; D ambiguous. Deletions cut 6 bases from V and 4 bases from J, with 9 bases between. This CDR3 spans 11 amino acids. Germline CDR1 and CDR2: SQVTM and ANQGSEA. CDR3 residues: CSVRRSYGYTF. The CDR3 bases are TGCAGCGTCCGACGGTCCTATGGCTACACCTTC.

This clone was counted a single time. V and J are TRBV5-1 and TRBJ1-1, with D unresolved. CDR3 length equals 14 residues. With 6 bases removed from V and 4 bases from J, the gap between germline ends came to 16 bases. Per the germline V gene, CDR1 is SGHRS and CDR2 is YFSETQ. In nucleotides, the CDR3 is TGCGCCAGCACCTCTGCTAGGGATGGCACTGAAGCTTTCTTT. Its translation: CASTSARDGTEAFF.

The chain couples TRBV6-5 to TRBJ2-7; 8 positions match TRBD1. The germline V gene has CDR1 MNHEY and CDR2 SVGAGI. CDR3 length: 16 amino acids. With V trimmed by 0 bases and J by 0 bases, 4 bases remained unmatched. Written as DNA, the CDR3 is TGTGCCAGCAGTTACTCGGGGACAGGAAACTCCTACGAGCAGTACTTC. As protein: CASSYSGTGNSYEQYF.

The rearrangement links TRBV9 to TRBJ1-1; D is undetermined. The V gene's germline CDR1 is SGDLS and CDR2 YYNGEE. This CDR3 region has 13 residues. Trimming pared 0 bases from V and 4 bases from J, leaving 7 bases between. Here the CDR3 reads CASSVGFGTEAFF. The CDR3 DNA sequence: TGTGCCAGCAGCGTAGGGTTTGGCACTGAAGCTTTCTTT.

The J gene is TRBJ2-1, the V gene TRBV10-3; TRBD2 is a possible D gene (5 bases). This CDR3 region has 13 residues. V dropped 2 bases and J dropped 12 bases, with 14 bases sitting between them. CDR1 ENHRY and CDR2 SYGVKD come from the germline V gene. The CDR3 DNA reads TGTGCCATCAGTGAGGGTGATGTGGGGAGGCAGTTCTTC. Residues: CAISEGDVGRQFF.

This clone was picked up a small number of times. This chain connects TRBV19 to TRBJ2-1; 11 nucleotides line up with TRBD2. This CDR3 is built from 13 residues. V trimming: 6 bases; J trimming: 7 bases; junction bases outside the gene matches: 2. Germline V lookup: CDR1 LNHDA, CDR2 SQIVND (reference sequence). The CDR3 region has the DNA TGTGCCAGTAGACTAGCGGGAGAGAATGAGCAGTTCTTC. This codes for CASRLAGENEQFF.

The rearrangement joins TRBV15 to TRBJ2-1; D may be TRBD1 (6 bases). Germline-derived CDR1 and CDR2 are LNHNV and YYDKDF (reference sequence). Trimming removed 5 bases at V and 2 bases at J, with 16 bases between. The CDR3 contains 16 residues. The CDR3 protein is CATSVTRTAPYNEQFF. The CDR3 nucleotides read TGTGCCACCAGCGTTACTAGGACAGCCCCCTACAATGAGCAGTTCTTC.

This clone has a single count. The V call is TRBV6-7, the J call TRBJ1-1; the match to TRBD1 covers 8 bases. TRBV6-7 qualifies as an ORF whose function is uncertain. The V segment lost 2 bases and the J segment 0 bases; nucleotides outside the gene matches: 5. The CDR3 contains 16 residues. The CDR3 sequence is CASSYRGQAMNTEAFF. The CDR3 DNA sequence: TGTGCCAGCAGTTACCGGGGACAGGCGATGAACACTGAAGCTTTCTTT.

This rearrangement joins TRBV30 to TRBJ2-1; D is unclear. The CDR3 covers 11 residues. The V gene's germline CDR1 is GTSNPN and CDR2 SVGIG (reference sequence). The germline V and J ends were trimmed by 2 bases and 12 bases, with 11 bases remaining between them. The CDR3 sequence: CAWSLSPMQFF. The CDR3 DNA sequence: TGTGCCTGGAGTTTATCCCCCATGCAGTTCTTC.

This chain joins TRBV27 and TRBJ2-3; a weak D match, TRBD2 (5 bases). This CDR3 has 14 residues. The ends were cut back, 7 bases at V and 2 bases at J, with 13 bases in the middle. The germline V gene has CDR1 MNHEY and CDR2 SMNVEV (reference sequence). CDR3 DNA: TGTGCCAGCAAAACACCGGGAATCACAGATACGCAGTATTTT. It translates to CASKTPGITDTQYF.

In its sample, this clone was seen a few times. The rearrangement joins TRBV7-9 to TRBJ2-7; 9 nucleotides agree with TRBD1. This CDR3 contains 15 residues. Germline trimming cut 3 bases from V and 5 bases from J; bases unmatched to any gene: 8. Germline V CDR1 and CDR2: SEHNR, FQNEAQ (reference sequence). In DNA, the CDR3 is TGTGCCAGCAGCTTGCTGGGACAGGGTGATCACGAGCAGTACTTC. Translated: CASSLLGQGDHEQYF.

V and J are TRBV29-1 and TRBJ1-1; D remains ambiguous. Germline lookup yields CDR1 SQVTM and CDR2 ANQGSEA. Trimming removed 7 bases from V and 2 bases from J, with 20 bases in between. The CDR3 has 15 residues. This chain's CDR3 is CSAPSMAQLNTEAFF. As DNA, the CDR3 is TGCAGCGCTCCCTCGATGGCACAATTAAACACTGAAGCTTTCTTT.

This sequence joins TRBV27 and TRBJ1-1; the match to TRBD1 covers 9 bases. Trimming took 5 bases from V and 6 from J; bases not matched to a gene: 7. The CDR3 totals 14 residues. Germline CDR1 MNHEY, CDR2 SMNVEV (reference sequence). As DNA, the CDR3 is TGTGCCAGCAGTCAGGGGACAGGGTCGGCTGAAGCTTTCTTT. This translates into CASSQGTGSAEAFF.

The V and J genes are TRBV7-8 and TRBJ1-1; D gene unclear. V was shortened by 2 bases and J by 4 bases, with 14 bases between the two germline ends. The CDR3 runs 15 residues. Germline-derived CDR1 and CDR2 are SGHVS and FQNEAQ. As DNA, the CDR3 is TGTGCCAGCAGCTTACGTGGGTATCCAAGCACTGAAGCTTTCTTT. Its protein is CASSLRGYPSTEAFF.

The chain carries TRBV2 and TRBJ1-2, with 10 bases lining up with TRBD1. This CDR3 is 13 amino acids long. The V segment lost 4 bases and the J segment 6 bases; nucleotides outside the gene matches: 2. The germline CDR1 and CDR2 sequences are SNHLY and FYNNEI. The DNA of the CDR3 is TGTGCCAGCAGTGGAGGGACAGGGGATGGCTACACCTTC. Protein product: CASSGGTGDGYTF.

This chain uses TRBV9 with TRBJ1-2, with TRBD1 as a possible D gene (5 bases). From germline, CDR1 is SGDLS and CDR2 YYNGEE. Trimming removed 3 bases from V and 6 bases from J, with 18 bases in between. This CDR3 is built from 15 residues. CDR3 DNA: TGTGCCAGCAGCGGTCTGGGGGGACCGAGGGATGGCTACACCTTC. Its protein is CASSGLGGPRDGYTF.

There are a few counts of this clone. The rearrangement joins TRBV25-1 to TRBJ2-6, with a tentative D call TRBD1 (6 bases). The V gene lost 3 bases and the J gene lost 2 bases, with 14 bases spanning the gap. This CDR3 region has 17 residues. Germline V gives CDR1 MGHDK, CDR2 SYGVNS. CDR3 amino acids: CASSDLGGDAGANVLTF. DNA of the CDR3: TGTGCCAGCAGTGACCTAGGGGGTGACGCTGGGGCCAACGTCCTGACTTTC.

The chain carries TRBV29-1 and TRBJ2-7; tentatively, D is TRBD1 or TRBD2 (6 bases each). Trimming pared 1 base from V and 5 bases from J, leaving 9 bases between. Germline V gene data show CDR1 as SQVTM and CDR2 as ANQGSEA. CDR3 length: 12 amino acids. CDR3 protein: CSVEAEGDEQYF. The CDR3 nucleotides read TGCAGCGTTGAAGCGGAGGGGGACGAGCAGTACTTC.

The CDR3 loop is CASSQTGVEGYTF. CDR3 coding DNA: TGTGCCAGCAGCCAAACAGGGGTTGAAGGCTACACCTTC. This chain links TRBV6-5 with TRBJ1-2; 7 nucleotides line up with TRBD1. The germline gives CDR1 MNHEY, CDR2 SVGAGI. V was pared by 6 bases and J by 8 bases, with 9 bases of the junction left unmatched. This CDR3 has 13 amino acids.